The 19 T cell receptor beta chains below all came from one sample that was sequenced in a study of early T cells in non-severe SARS-CoV-2 infection. TCRdb re-derived calls from the 5' RACE reads in MiXCR, one entry per CDR3 protein. The sample carries 30,000 or so distinct CDR3 sequences, 5.5% to 7% recorded once. Sequenced input: whole blood. These receptor sequences come from an adult who was a healthcare worker with PCR-confirmed SARS-CoV-2 infection or an uninfected control (not recorded which).

The rearrangement uses TRBV9 and TRBJ1-2; no firm D call. Germline V gene data show CDR1 as SGDLS and CDR2 as YYNGEE. This CDR3 spans 13 amino acids. The V end was cut by 3 bases, the J end by 2 bases, with 8 bases between. The CDR3 sequence is CASSEDGNYGYTF. Written as DNA, the CDR3 is TGTGCCAGCAGCGAGGACGGCAACTATGGCTACACCTTC.

This clonotype turned up a few times. V usage is TRBV7-9 and J usage is TRBJ2-5; TRBD2 aligns across 9 bases. Germline V lookup: CDR1 SEHNR, CDR2 FQNEAQ (reference sequence). The J segment lost 0 bases and the V segment lost 3 bases, leaving 11 bases of the junction unmatched. The CDR3 spans 18 residues. DNA for the CDR3: TGTGCCAGCAGCTTCCCGGGCGTGGGACTAGCCAACCAAGAGACCCAGTACTTC. It yields the protein CASSFPGVGLANQETQYF.

This clonotype was picked up many times. This chain uses TRBV28 with TRBJ1-1; no firm D call. The germline V and J ends were trimmed by 5 bases and 8 bases, with 12 bases remaining between them. Per the germline V gene, CDR1 is MDHEN and CDR2 is SYDVKM. CDR3 length equals 12 residues. The DNA for the CDR3 is TGTGCCAGCAGTAGAGGGTTAACGGAAGCTTTCTTT. Protein product: CASSRGLTEAFF.

As to this clonotype: This sequence may be a read error, since a much larger clone differs from it by one base. The rearrangement links TRBV18 to TRBJ2-5, with D perhaps matching TRBD2 (7 bases). In germline, CDR1 is KGHSH, CDR2 LQKENI. This CDR3 has 15 amino acids. As DNA, the CDR3 is TGTGCCAACTCACCGGTCGGGGGGCCGCAAGAGACCCAGTACTTC. The encoded protein is CANSPVGGPQETQYF.

This clonotype turned up a few times. The genes are TRBV5-8 and TRBJ2-2, with D tentatively TRBD2 (6 bases). CDR3 size: 14 residues. With 9 bases removed from V and 4 bases from J, the gap between germline ends came to 16 bases. The germline CDR1 and CDR2 sequences are SGHTS and YDEGEE. The CDR3 region is CATRRWGVTGELFF. CDR3 nucleotides: TGTGCCACCCGCCGGTGGGGGGTCACCGGGGAGCTGTTTTTT.

Many counts were recorded for this clonotype. The chain recombines TRBV6-5 with TRBJ1-1; 8 positions agree with TRBD1. Trimming took 5 bases from V and 1 from J; bases not matched to a gene: 3. Germline CDR1 reads MNHEY; CDR2 reads SVGAGI. This CDR3 contains 14 residues. As DNA, the CDR3 is TGTGCCAGCAGTCTAGACAGGGGGAACACTGAAGCTTTCTTT. Translated, it gives CASSLDRGNTEAFF.

This clonotype has ten or more counts. V gene TRBV5-1 combines with J gene TRBJ1-6; D gene uncertain. Trimming removed 4 bases at V and 8 bases at J, with 19 bases between. This CDR3 comprises 16 residues. Germline-derived CDR1 and CDR2 are SGHRS and YFSETQ. The CDR3 bases are TGCGCCAGCAGCCCACGAGGAATATTCGGAGATTCACCCCTCCACTTT. Encoded protein: CASSPRGIFGDSPLHF.

This clonotype came up many times. The CDR3 DNA is TGCGCCAGCAGATCCGAGGGACAGGCGAGGGGTGAGCAGTTCTTC. It specifies CASRSEGQARGEQFF. The chain combines TRBV5-1 with TRBJ2-1; TRBD1 matches at 8 bases. The CDR3 sequence is 15 residues long. CDR1 SGHRS and CDR2 YFSETQ come from the germline V gene. V shed 5 bases, J shed 9 bases, and the junction held 13 bases outside the gene matches.

This rearrangement joins TRBV7-3 to TRBJ2-3, with a weak D call TRBD1 (6 bases). This CDR3 region has 16 residues. CDR1 is SGHTA, CDR2 FQGTGA, per germline. V was pared by 4 bases and J by 5 bases, with 19 bases between. The CDR3 coding sequence is TGTGCCAGCAGCTCTGCAGGGGCCTCCGCCCTAGATACGCAGTATTTT. Protein product: CASSSAGASALDTQYF.

This clonotype has a handful of counts. V is TRBV14 and J is TRBJ2-2; TRBD1 is a possible D gene (6 bases). Between the trimmed V and J ends, which lost 1 base and 6 bases, there was a span of 15 bases. Per germline, CDR1 SGHDN and CDR2 FVKESK. The CDR3 spans 16 residues. The CDR3 here is CASSQAGTPISGELFF. DNA of the CDR3: TGTGCCAGCAGCCAAGCGGGGACACCCATATCCGGGGAGCTGTTTTTT.

This sequence joins TRBV5-1 and TRBJ1-1; a weak D match, TRBD1 (6 bases). CDR1 SGHRS and CDR2 YFSETQ come from the germline V gene. V was clipped by 0 bases and J by 5 bases, with 11 bases between them. This CDR3 is 14 amino acids long. The CDR3 loop reads CASSLAGGFTEAFF. CDR3 DNA sequence: TGCGCCAGCAGCTTGGCGGGGGGCTTTACTGAAGCTTTCTTT.

This clonotype was found many times. The DNA of the CDR3 is TGTGCCAGCAGTCGAGGGACGGCGGCGGGGGAGCAGTACTTC. It codes for CASSRGTAAGEQYF. This chain uses TRBV6-2 or TRBV6-3 with TRBJ2-7, with D perhaps matching TRBD2 (6 bases). V was trimmed by 5 bases and J by 7 bases, leaving 18 bases between them. Germline CDR1 is MNHEY and CDR2 is SVGEGT. The CDR3 is made up of 14 amino acids.

This clonotype has a count of ten or more. The rearrangement links TRBV29-1 to TRBJ2-1; unclear D gene. The V end lost 4 bases, the J end lost 1 base, and 14 bases lay between the germline ends. The length of the CDR3 is 15 residues. CDR1 is SQVTM and CDR2 is ANQGSEA in the germline V gene. In DNA, the CDR3 is TGCAGCGTTGTAGGGTCCGACACTTCCTACAATGAGCAGTTCTTC. As protein: CSVVGSDTSYNEQFF.

The chain combines TRBV11-2 with TRBJ1-6, with 7 bases fitting TRBD1. Germline trimming cut 6 bases from V and 5 bases from J; bases unmatched to any gene: 10. The CDR3 contains 16 residues. Looked up from germline, CDR1 is SGHAT and CDR2 is FQNNGV. The CDR3 is CASRRTGDWDNSPLHF. The CDR3 nucleotides are TGTGCCAGCAGACGAACAGGGGATTGGGATAATTCACCCCTCCACTTT.

This clonotype was counted a few times. This chain connects TRBV29-1 to TRBJ2-2; 12 nucleotides agree with TRBD2. This CDR3 comprises 18 residues. Trimming at V came to 6 bases and at J to 0 bases, leaving 11 bases not matched to a gene. Germline assignment: CDR1 SQVTM and CDR2 ANQGSEA. CDR3 residues: CSVALAGGLGPNTGELFF. As DNA, the CDR3 is TGCAGCGTCGCACTAGCGGGAGGCCTAGGCCCGAACACCGGGGAGCTGTTTTTT.

This clonotype was detected a few times. The rearrangement uses TRBV5-1 and TRBJ1-2; D perhaps matches TRBD1 (5 bases). Trimming removed 0 bases from V and 3 bases from J, with 9 bases in between. The length of the CDR3 is 14 residues. Germline V gene sequence: CDR1 SGHRS, CDR2 YFSETQ. CDR3 loop: CASSLERGDYGYTF. CDR3 sequence (DNA): TGCGCCAGCAGCTTGGAAAGGGGAGACTATGGCTACACCTTC.

Remarks on this clonotype: A clone one base away is much larger, so this may be a read error. This rearrangement joins TRBV6-1 to TRBJ2-1; possible D gene TRBD1, 5 bases. Germline CDR1 reads MNHNS; CDR2 reads SASEGT. The CDR3 totals 16 residues. The CDR3 here is CVSSEVDRYPYNEQFF. The CDR3 DNA follows: TGTGTCAGCAGTGAGGTAGACAGATATCCCTACAATGAGCAGTTCTTC.

This clonotype was observed at least ten times. The chain couples TRBV7-9 to TRBJ2-7; possible D gene TRBD1, 7 bases. Looked up from germline, CDR1 is SEHNR and CDR2 is FQNEAQ (reference sequence). CDR3 length: 13 residues. V lost 7 bases and J 3 bases, leaving 13 bases between the germline ends. CDR3 sequence (DNA): TGTGCCAGCACCACAGGGGAGGTCTACGAGCAGTACTTC. As protein: CASTTGEVYEQYF.

This clonotype has a handful of counts. This sequence joins TRBV28 and TRBJ2-7; 8 nucleotides line up with TRBD2. J gave up 4 bases and V 4 bases, and 9 bases lay outside the gene matches. The CDR3 runs to 15 residues. The V gene's germline CDR1 is MDHEN and CDR2 SYDVKM. As DNA, the CDR3 is TGTGCCAGCAGTTCGCCTGGTAGCGGGAAATACGAGCAGTACTTC. Translation gives CASSSPGSGKYEQYF.